Many counts were recorded for the clone carrying this T cell receptor (beta chain). Its antigen is as yet unknown. The CDR3 contains 13 residues. The germline V gene encodes CDR1 LGHDT and CDR2 YNNKEL (reference sequence). V gave up 3 bases and J gave up 5 bases, with 8 bases separating them. The data were obtained in a study of early T cells in non-severe SARS-CoV-2 infection. About the study: Sequencing input comprised bulk RNA from unsorted whole blood; chain pairing was not available.

TCRdb re-derived calls from the 5' RACE reads in MiXCR, one entry per CDR3 protein. The sample lists tens of thousands of distinct CDR3 sequences, around 15% occurring once. Points from the study as a whole: Private and CD4 specificities were missed by VDJdb matching, skewed to anti-spike CD8.

Material: whole blood. This chain connects TRBV3-1 to TRBJ2-1; no clear D gene. The receptor comes from an adult who was a healthcare worker with PCR-confirmed SARS-CoV-2 infection or an uninfected control (not recorded which). The CDR3 spells CASSHWVNNEQFF. The CDR3 region has the DNA TGTGCCAGCAGCCACTGGGTAAACAATGAGCAGTTCTTC.